This T cell receptor beta chain was identified during a study of blood T cell repertoires in COVID-19. Study-level information: Specimens from acute and convalescent COVID-19 originated in the United States, Italy and Spain. T cells, B-cell-depleted T cells, or PBMCs provided the cDNA or gDNA that served as material.

Generated by immunoSEQ multiplex PCR, the TCRdb table keeps only in-frame clones and is missing some. The data contain 70,000 to 90,000 clones, 88% of them singletons. Germline V gives CDR1 LGHNA, CDR2 YSLEER. This CDR3 region has 14 residues. The V end lost 0 bases, the J end lost 3 bases, and 8 bases lay between the germline ends. The source is a human donor in a cohort sampled during active COVID-19. The chain uses TRBV4-3 and TRBJ2-5, with D hard to call. The sample consisted of peripheral blood. In nucleotides, the CDR3 is TGCGCCAGCAGCCAAGATTGGAGTAAAGAGACCCAGTACTTC. This sequence encodes CASSQDWSKETQYF.